This T cell receptor beta chain was documented in a study of T cell repertoires in cytomegalovirus infection. V lost 6 bases to trimming and J lost 4 bases, with 21 bases between them. From germline, CDR1 is SGHTA and CDR2 FQGNSA. This CDR3 region has 16 residues. This clonotype was counted at least ten times. MiXCR was run by TCRdb on the reads, yielding one entry per CDR3 protein. This sample has about 740,000 distinct CDR3 sequences, with less than 40% found just once. The gene calls are TRBV7-2 and TRBJ1-2, with a weak D call TRBD1 (5 bases). The sequenced sample was PBMCs. This sequence originates from a human donor in good health (CMV status not recorded). Some clones in this sample may be carry-over from other donors' samples. In nucleotides, the CDR3 is TGTGCCAGCAGACCCGGACACGGTCGATGCTGCTATGGCTACACCTTC. As protein: CASRPGHGRCCYGYTF.